This TCR beta chain originates from a study of shared clonotypes between healthy human individuals. Study summary: Each donor contributed plates that comprised three CD4 naive, three CD4 memory, two CD8 naive and one CD8 memory. Study results and limitations: Donor scarcity curtailed the genetic and exposure-history diversity represented herein.

In the case of this clone: Its matching antigen is unknown. The identical CDR3 is also encoded by other nucleotide sequences in the sample.

This was a deep-level run. Genomic DNA of each subset was evenly split across several immunoSEQ plates. TCRdb keeps only in-frame clones here, not all; method: immunoSEQ multiplex PCR. The table includes some 2.1 million clones, approximately 94% detected once. CDR3 length equals 14 residues. V shed 4 bases, J shed 3 bases, and the junction held 5 bases outside the gene matches. In germline, CDR1 is LNHDA, CDR2 SQIVND (reference sequence). Naive CD8 cells, CD45RO-negative and positively selected for CCR7, excluded terminally differentiated effector memory CD45RA+ cells. The source of this sequence is a man aged 18 to 35 in good health. The sequenced sample consisted of naive CD8+ T cells sorted from blood. V is TRBV19 and J is TRBJ2-7, with 8 bases aligning to TRBD1. The CDR3 reads CASSTGTGGYEQYF. The CDR3 DNA reads TGTGCCAGTAGTACCGGGACAGGAGGCTACGAGCAGTACTTC.